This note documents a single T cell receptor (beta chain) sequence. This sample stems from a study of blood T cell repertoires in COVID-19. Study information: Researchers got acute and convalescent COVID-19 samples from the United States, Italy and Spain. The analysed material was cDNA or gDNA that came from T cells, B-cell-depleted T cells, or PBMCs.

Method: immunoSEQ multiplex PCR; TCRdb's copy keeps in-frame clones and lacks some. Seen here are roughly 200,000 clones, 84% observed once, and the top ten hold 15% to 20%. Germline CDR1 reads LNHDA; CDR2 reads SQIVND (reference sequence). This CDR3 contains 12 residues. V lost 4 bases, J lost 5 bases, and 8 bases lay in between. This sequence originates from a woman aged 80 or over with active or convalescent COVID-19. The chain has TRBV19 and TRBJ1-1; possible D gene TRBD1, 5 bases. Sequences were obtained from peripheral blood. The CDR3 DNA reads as TGTGCCAGTAGTAACAGGTTTACTGAAGCTTTCTTT. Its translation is CASSNRFTEAFF. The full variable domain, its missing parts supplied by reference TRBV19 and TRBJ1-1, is DGGITQSPKYLFRKEGQNVTLSCEQNLNHDAMYWYRQDPGQGLRLIYYSQIVNDFQKGDIAEGYSVSREKKESFPLTVTSAQKNPTAFYLCASSNRFTEAFFGQGTRLTVV.